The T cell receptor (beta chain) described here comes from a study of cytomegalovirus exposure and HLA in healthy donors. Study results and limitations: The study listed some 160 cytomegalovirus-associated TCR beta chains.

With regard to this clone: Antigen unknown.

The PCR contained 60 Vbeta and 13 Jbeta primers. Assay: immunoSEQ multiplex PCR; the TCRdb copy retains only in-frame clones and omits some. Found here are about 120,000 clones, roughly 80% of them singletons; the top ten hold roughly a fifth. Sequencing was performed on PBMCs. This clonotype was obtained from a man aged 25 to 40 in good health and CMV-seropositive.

The CDR3 nucleotides are TGTGCCAGCAGCTTAGTCCGCGACAGTCATGGCTACACCTTC. As protein: CASSLVRDSHGYTF. The chain recombines TRBV11-2 with TRBJ1-2, with D tentatively TRBD1 (5 bases). CDR1 SGHAT and CDR2 FQNNGV come from the germline V gene. There are 14 residues in the CDR3. V shed 1 base and J shed 6 bases, with 12 bases lying between them.